This entry lists 15 T cell receptor beta chains sequenced from one sample in a study of shared clonotypes between healthy human individuals. Assay: immunoSEQ multiplex PCR; the TCRdb copy retains only in-frame clones and omits some. There are about 1 million clones in the sample; 70% to 80% occur only once, and roughly 0.56% lies in the top ten. The sequencing input was memory CD4+ T cells from PBMCs. Subset meaning: CD45RA-negative fraction. The receptor set was obtained from a man aged 18 to 29 in good health. Some clones in this sample may be carry-over from other donors' samples.

The chain couples TRBV5-4 to TRBJ1-1, with a possible D match to TRBD1 (5 bases). The V end was cut by 7 bases, the J end by 2 bases, with 15 bases between. CDR3 length equals 14 residues. Germline lookup yields CDR1 SGHNT and CDR2 YYREEE (reference sequence). The CDR3 sequence is CASRVGGSNTEAFF. In nucleotides, the CDR3 is TGTGCCAGCCGAGTGGGGGGATCTAACACTGAAGCTTTCTTT.

The chain is built from TRBV29-1 and TRBJ2-7; 9 bases fit TRBD1. This CDR3 is 14 amino acids long. CDR1 SQVTM and CDR2 ANQGSEA come from the germline V gene. V lost 6 bases, J lost 3 bases, and 9 bases stayed unmatched. CDR3 nucleotides: TGCAGCGTATGCACAGGGGGCCAGATCTACGAGCAGTACTTC. It is translated as CSVCTGGQIYEQYF.

As DNA, the CDR3 is TGTGCCAGTAGTAGAGGGACAGGGAGGACAGATACGCAGTATTTT. It yields the protein CASSRGTGRTDTQYF. The V and J genes are TRBV19 and TRBJ2-3; TRBD1 aligns across 9 bases. Germline CDR1 and CDR2: LNHDA and SQIVND (reference sequence). The CDR3 has 15 residues. Trimming removed 4 bases from V and 3 bases from J; junction bases left unmatched: 5.

Worth noting for this clone: A read error may explain this, as a much larger clone is one base away. The chain links TRBV5-4 to TRBJ2-2; the match to TRBD1 covers 7 bases. This CDR3 has 15 residues. V dropped 0 bases and J dropped 4; count of bases not matched to a gene: 3. The V gene's germline CDR1 is SGHNT and CDR2 YYREEE (reference sequence). For the CDR3, the DNA is TGTGCCAGCAGCTTGGGACAGGGCTTCACCGGGGAGCTGTTTTTT. It translates to CASSLGQGFTGELFF.

This clone has only a few counts. Distinct nucleotide sequences in the sample also encode this CDR3. CDR3: CASSEGGQPQHF. Here the CDR3 DNA reads TGTGCCAGCAGTGAGGGTGGGCAGCCCCAGCATTTT. The V call is TRBV2, the J call TRBJ1-5, with D uncertain. Trimming cost V 3 bases and J 7 bases, with 7 bases left between them. There are 12 residues in the CDR3. CDR1 is SNHLY and CDR2 is FYNNEI in the germline V gene.

The V and J genes are TRBV29-1 and TRBJ2-7; maybe TRBD1 (7 bases). Germline V CDR1 and CDR2: SQVTM, ANQGSEA. There are 14 residues in the CDR3. V lost 4 bases, J lost 3 bases, and 16 bases lay in between. The CDR3 DNA reads TGCAGCGTTGCGTTGGGCAGGGGGGACTACGAGCAGTACTTC. Its protein is CSVALGRGDYEQYF.

The gene calls are TRBV18 and TRBJ2-5; D might be TRBD1 (5 bases). Germline CDR1 is KGHSH and CDR2 is LQKENI. This CDR3 is built from 15 residues. V was pared by 6 bases and J by 0 bases, with 14 bases between. CDR3 DNA sequence: TGTGCCAGCTCGTCGACAGAGGAGTACCAAGAGACCCAGTACTTC. Protein: CASSSTEEYQETQYF.

This clone was observed once. This chain connects TRBV6-1 to TRBJ2-3, with 11 bases lining up with TRBD1. CDR1 and CDR2 from the germline V gene are MNHNS and SASEGT. This CDR3 has 16 amino acids. Trimming took 3 bases from V and 4 from J; bases not matched to a gene: 6. The CDR3 protein is CASSDRTGGIADTQYF. The CDR3 nucleotides read TGTGCCAGCAGTGATAGGACAGGGGGCATCGCAGATACGCAGTATTTT.

The rearrangement uses TRBV11-2 and TRBJ1-2; TRBD1 matches 11 bases. CDR3 length: 16 residues. Germline lookup yields CDR1 SGHAT and CDR2 FQNNGV. V gave up 5 bases and J gave up 7 bases; unmatched junction bases: 12. As DNA, the CDR3 is TGTGCCAGCAGCGTCGGGACAGGGGGACTCGGGTCTGGCTACACCTTC. It codes for CASSVGTGGLGSGYTF.

The chain links TRBV7-3 to TRBJ1-1; TRBD1 might be the D (5 bases). This CDR3 spans 14 amino acids. Deletions cut 2 bases from V and 1 base from J, with 8 bases between. The germline CDR1 and CDR2 sequences are SGHTA and FQGTGA. The CDR3 coding sequence is TGTGCCAGCAGCTTAGGGGCCACGAACACTGAAGCTTTCTTT. Its protein is CASSLGATNTEAFF.

This chain uses TRBV28 with TRBJ1-5; D ambiguous. Per germline, CDR1 MDHEN and CDR2 SYDVKM. The CDR3 is made up of 13 amino acids. V was trimmed by 7 bases and J by 4 bases, leaving 11 bases between them. CDR3 nucleotide sequence: TGTGCCAGCAACGGGCGACTAAATCAGCCCCAGCATTTT. Protein sequence: CASNGRLNQPQHF.

The gene calls are TRBV7-8 and TRBJ1-2; D unclear. Germline values: CDR1 SGHVS, CDR2 FQNEAQ. CDR3 length equals 15 residues. The V end was cut by 0 bases, the J end by 6 bases, with 14 bases between. The CDR3, as DNA: TGTGCCAGCAGCTTAGCTAGGGCCGGACCCCATGGCTACACCTTC. This translates into CASSLARAGPHGYTF.

This chain uses TRBV14 with TRBJ1-1; the D is unclear. V dropped 7 bases and J dropped 2 bases, with 14 bases sitting between them. CDR3 size: 14 residues. Germline V gives CDR1 SGHDN, CDR2 FVKESK. CDR3 residues: CASTLVGFNTEAFF. The CDR3 region has the DNA TGTGCCAGCACTCTTGTTGGGTTTAACACTGAAGCTTTCTTT.

This clone was seen just once. This sample also contains other DNA sequences that code for the same CDR3. V and J are TRBV5-6 and TRBJ1-5; unclear D gene. Germline CDR1 is SGHDT and CDR2 is YYEEEE. The V end was cut by 1 base, the J end by 7 bases, with 6 bases between. This CDR3 has 12 residues. In DNA, the CDR3 is TGTGCCAGCAGCTTGACGGGACAGCCCCAGCATTTT. This encodes CASSLTGQPQHF.

The chain couples TRBV28 to TRBJ2-7; TRBD1 matches 8 bases. After removal of 2 bases from V and 2 bases from J, the junction contained 11 bases not matched to a gene. CDR1 is MDHEN and CDR2 is SYDVKM in the germline V gene. The CDR3 is 17 residues long. The CDR3 bases are TGTGCCAGCAGTTTACTTTCTATCGTGGACAGGGCCTACGAGCAGTACTTC. This gives the protein CASSLLSIVDRAYEQYF.